This T cell receptor (beta chain) is from a study of shared clonotypes between healthy human individuals. Overall study: Each donor had three CD4 naive, three CD4 memory, two CD8 naive and one CD8 memory plate. Whole-study results and caveats: Clonotypes not shared had lower generation probabilities than those common to all four donors.

As defined, naive CD8 cells were CD45RO-negative and positively selected for CCR7, with terminally differentiated effector memory CD45RA+ cells excluded. Concerning this clone itself: What it binds is unknown.

The CDR3 extends over 16 amino acids. The germline V gene encodes CDR1 MDHEN and CDR2 SYDVKM. V shed 5 bases, J shed 3 bases, and the junction held 9 bases outside the gene matches. Deep-level running was used for the assay. For every subset, genomic DNA was evenly distributed across several immunoSEQ plates. Produced via immunoSEQ multiplex PCR; TCRdb's table is partial and in-frame only. The sample has some 630,000 clones, approximately 96% seen once. This chain joins TRBV28 and TRBJ2-1, with TRBD2 identical over 8 bases. The sequenced sample consisted of naive CD8+ T cells sorted from blood. This receptor was obtained from a woman in her twenties or thirties in good health. CDR3 sequence: CASSVGGLGIYNEQFF. As DNA, the CDR3 is TGTGCCAGCAGTGTTGGGGGACTAGGAATCTACAATGAGCAGTTCTTC. The full variable domain, with the rest looked up from reference TRBV28 and TRBJ2-1, is DVKVTQSSRYLVKRTGEKVFLECVQDMDHENMFWYRQDPGLGLRLIYFSYDVKMKEKGDIPEGYSVSREKKERFSLILESASTNQTSMYLCASSVGGLGIYNEQFFGPGTRLTVL.